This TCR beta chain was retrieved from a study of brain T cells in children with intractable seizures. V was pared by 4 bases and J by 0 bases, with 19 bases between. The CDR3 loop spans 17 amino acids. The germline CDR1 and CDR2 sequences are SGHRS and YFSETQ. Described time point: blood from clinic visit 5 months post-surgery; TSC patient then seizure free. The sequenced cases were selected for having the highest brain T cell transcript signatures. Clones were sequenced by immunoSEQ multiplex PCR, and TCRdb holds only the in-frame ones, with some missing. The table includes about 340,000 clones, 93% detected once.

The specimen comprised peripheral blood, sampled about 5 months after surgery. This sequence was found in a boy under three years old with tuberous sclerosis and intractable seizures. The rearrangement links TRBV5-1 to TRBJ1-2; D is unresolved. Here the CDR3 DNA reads TGCGCCAGCAGCCTCCTCCCTCGGGTCCGAACTAACTATGGCTACACCTTC. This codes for CASSLLPRVRTNYGYTF.